This T cell receptor beta chain emerged from a study of shared clonotypes between healthy human individuals (dated by TCRdb to the early 2020s). Study-wide context: The cohort comprised a couple of women and a few men aged 18 to 49 years. To estimate repertoire size and how much clonotypes are shared between individuals, the study performed deep sequencing of blood TCR repertoires from 4 to 6 healthy adults. Per donor, three plates each were used for CD4 naive and CD4 memory, two for CD8 naive, and one for CD8 memory. Each donor's leukapheresis produced roughly between roughly 0.9 and 9 billion PBMCs. To increase sequencing depth and limit assay-specific biases, TCR repertoire library preparation and sequencing were carried out by different laboratories using diverse techniques. Overall study results and their limits: Only blood was sampled, and tissue TCR repertoires likely differ from those in blood. Pairwise subsampling led to the expectation that sequencing depth would affect the degree of clonotype sharing among donors. Approximately 5% of naive CD4, roughly 3.5% of naive CD8, around 2.3% of memory CD4, and roughly 0.4% of memory CD8 clonotypes were shared across several donors. The genetic and exposure-history diversity represented was limited by the small number of donors. Larger estimated clonotype richness was generally found for naive subsets than for memory subsets. Rarefaction of sorted-subset datasets indicated incomplete sequencing despite the large sequencing depth. Compared with non-shared clonotypes, the clonotypes found in all four sorted-subset donors had higher generation probabilities.

Points on this clone: It has no known antigen specificity. Per-nucleotide qualities are absent, and no much larger clonotype sits a single base away.

Healthy HIV-negative adults with no recently reported acute infections or vaccinations were included as donors. Every donor was a Caucasian adult residing in Nashville, Tennessee, USA. CD4+ T cells were enriched by magnetic negative selection; naive cells were then positively selected on CD45RA, and the negative fraction formed the memory subset. After blood collection by leukapheresis, PBMCs were isolated using Ficoll-Histopaque density gradient centrifugation and then cryopreserved in the vapor phase of liquid nitrogen. Analytical flow cytometry was used to check the purity and quantity of each magnetically sorted T cell population. From each sorted fraction, genomic DNA was isolated and quantified by UV absorbance on a Nanodrop 2000c. Using the deep immunoSEQ assay, TCR CDR3 regions were amplified from genomic DNA by multiplex PCR. Extracted genomic DNA from each cell subset was distributed evenly across all wells of several immunoSEQ 96-well plates, and each plate was treated as a replicate. For sorted subsets, roughly 0.2 ug genomic DNA, equal to about 30,000 T cell genomes, was loaded into each replicate PCR. Purified libraries were quantified with a Qubit 3.0 fluorometer, sized on a Bioanalyzer 2100, and re-quantified with the KAPA Library Quantification kit. Each immunoSEQ 96-well plate was sequenced on its own single-read 150-cycle Illumina NextSeq 550 flow cell. The original methods were these. Because only junctional sequences without quality scores were contained in the immunoSEQ output, filtering matching that applied to full-length reads could not be performed. To assign V/J genes and CDR3, sequences were annotated against IMGT germline references using PyIR, a Python wrapper for IgBLAST v1.9. Reads with weak V/J assignments (E-value above 1e-6), missing CDR3, stop codons, out-of-frame junctions, or ambiguous translated residues were removed. V3J clonotypes were defined as sequences sharing an identical inferred V gene, J gene, and CDR3 amino acid sequence. Percentage overlap between repertoires was computed as shared unique clonotypes divided by the size of the smaller repertoire. Richness of each repertoire was evaluated using RTK rarefaction, the Chao1 estimator, and Recon v2.1 estimates of unobserved clonotypes. For all TCRbeta clonotypes obtained by the gDNA method from a few donors, generation probabilities were computed with OLGA. TCRdb mirrors the immuneACCESS table, restricted to in-frame sequences. Some clones are absent from its copies; in checked studies, under half trace to an unresolved V gene, and the reason for the others is unknown. That table supplies the V and J calls and clone size; D and trimming were determined from the DNA. This sample has about 960,000 clones in its table, and around three quarters of those were observed once. Of the sample, roughly 1.5% is held by the ten largest clones.

V lost 4 bases and J lost 4 bases; the stretch between them is 11 bases long. The germline V gene yields MDHEN for CDR1 and SYDVKM for CDR2. Its CDR3 holds 15 amino acids, cysteine through phenylalanine. The DNA shown is the 45-base CDR3, in frame from base 1. The chain is encoded by TRBV28 joined to TRBJ2-6; the D segment could be TRBD2, given 6 matching bases. The sequenced sample was memory CD4+ T cells sorted from blood. Taken with the paper, the label for cell subset or site translates to: CD45RA-negative fraction. The receptor was isolated from a man between 18 and 29 years old in good health. The CDR3 loop reads CASSWAGTGANVLTF. The nucleotide sequence reads as follows: TGTGCCAGCAGTTGGGCGGGGACCGGGGCCAACGTCCTGACTTTC.